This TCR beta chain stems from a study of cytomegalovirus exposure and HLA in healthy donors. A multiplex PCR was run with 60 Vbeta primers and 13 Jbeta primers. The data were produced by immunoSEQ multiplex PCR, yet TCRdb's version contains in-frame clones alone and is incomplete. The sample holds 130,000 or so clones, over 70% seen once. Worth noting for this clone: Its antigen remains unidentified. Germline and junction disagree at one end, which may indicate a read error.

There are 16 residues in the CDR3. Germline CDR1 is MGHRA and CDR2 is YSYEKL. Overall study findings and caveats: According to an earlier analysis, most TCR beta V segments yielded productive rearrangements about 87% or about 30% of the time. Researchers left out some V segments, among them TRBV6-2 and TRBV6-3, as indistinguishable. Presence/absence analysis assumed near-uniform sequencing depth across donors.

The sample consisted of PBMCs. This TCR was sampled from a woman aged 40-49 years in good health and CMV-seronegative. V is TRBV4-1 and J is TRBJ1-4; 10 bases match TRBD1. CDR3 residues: CASIQAPGQGNEKLFF. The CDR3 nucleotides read TGCGCCAGCATCCAAGCTCCGGGACAGGGGAATGAAAAACTGTTTTTT.